The present T cell receptor beta chain was sequenced within a study of blood T cell repertoires in COVID-19. Germline CDR1 reads LGHDT; CDR2 reads YNNKEL (reference sequence). The CDR3 consists of 18 residues. V dropped 0 bases and J dropped 7 bases, with 19 bases sitting between them. Original data processing: Using reference gene primer amplification, nucleated cell counts were estimated. This table comes from immunoSEQ multiplex PCR, and its TCRdb copy is limited to in-frame clones, with some not included. V, J and clone size reflect that table, while D and trimming were determined from the DNA. The repertoire holds 300,000 to 350,000 clones, with about 88% as singletons.

The sample consisted of PBMCs or T cells enriched from blood (not recorded which). The chain employs TRBV3-1 (or the pseudogene TRBV3-2) and TRBJ1-6, with a possible D match to TRBD1 (6 bases). The receptor's source is a woman in her twenties or thirties who had been exposed to COVID-19. The CDR3 DNA reads TGTGCCAGCAGCCAAGATCTCGGGCTTTCCAGGGGCAATTCACCCCTCCACTTT. Translation: CASSQDLGLSRGNSPLHF.